Below are 28 T cell receptor beta chains sequenced from a single sample in a study of cytomegalovirus exposure and HLA in healthy donors. PCR employed 60 Vbeta and 13 Jbeta primers. Using immunoSEQ multiplex PCR, the repertoire was profiled, and TCRdb retains in-frame clones only, with some absent. The sample has 110,000 to 150,000 clones, over 65% seen once; the top ten hold 1.6%. Source material: PBMCs. Receptors originate from a woman in her thirties in good health and CMV-seronegative.

The chain couples TRBV28 to TRBJ2-6, with D perhaps TRBD1 (5 bases). This CDR3 comprises 19 residues. The germline gives CDR1 MDHEN, CDR2 SYDVKM. V was shortened by 5 bases and J by 0 bases, with 20 bases between the two germline ends. The CDR3 sequence is CASSPGPGGAISGANVLTF. The CDR3 region has the DNA TGTGCCAGCAGTCCCGGACCGGGTGGGGCCATCTCTGGGGCCAACGTCCTGACTTTC.

This clone came up once. The V and J genes are TRBV5-1 and TRBJ2-3; D is uncertain. The CDR3 contains 14 residues. Per the germline V gene, CDR1 is SGHRS and CDR2 is YFSETQ. V was cut by 0 bases and J by 0 bases, with 5 bases left in between. CDR3 region: CASSLVGSTDTQYF. CDR3 DNA sequence: TGCGCCAGCAGCTTGGTCGGTAGCACAGATACGCAGTATTTT.

To note about this clone: One end of the junction fails to match germline, which may point to a read error. The chain's CDR3 is CSSSLLGDLANEQFF. Here the CDR3 DNA reads TGTTCCAGCAGCTTATTAGGGGATTTGGCGAATGAGCAGTTCTTC. The gene calls are TRBV7-3 and TRBJ2-1; D perhaps matches TRBD1 (5 bases). Germline values: CDR1 SGHTA, CDR2 FQGTGA. This CDR3 comprises 15 residues.

This clone appeared a few times. V and J are TRBV5-1 and TRBJ2-3, with 7 positions matching TRBD2. The V gene's germline CDR1 is SGHRS and CDR2 YFSETQ. Trimming took 3 bases from V and 0 from J; bases not matched to a gene: 7. The CDR3 covers 16 residues. CDR3 nucleotide sequence: TGCGCCAGCAGCTCTGGCGGGGGTCCTAGCACAGATACGCAGTATTTT. As protein: CASSSGGGPSTDTQYF.

A few counts support this clone. The chain employs TRBV6-5 and TRBJ2-1; the D gene is possibly TRBD2 (6 bases). This CDR3 spans 15 amino acids. Per germline, CDR1 MNHEY and CDR2 SVGAGI. The germline V and J ends were trimmed by 6 bases and 0 bases, with 12 bases remaining between them. CDR3 sequence reads: CASRPDGSSYNEQFF. The CDR3 DNA sequence: TGTGCCAGCAGACCGGACGGGAGCTCCTACAATGAGCAGTTCTTC.

The chain employs TRBV7-3 and TRBJ1-2, with 9 positions matching TRBD1. The CDR3 has 13 residues. From germline, CDR1 is SGHTA and CDR2 FQGTGA. The V segment lost 4 bases and the J segment 5 bases; nucleotides outside the gene matches: 2. CDR3 sequence (DNA): TGTGCCAGCAGCTCGGGACAGGGTTATGGCTACACCTTC. This sequence encodes CASSSGQGYGYTF.

This clone has more than one count but fewer than ten. The gene calls are TRBV19 and TRBJ1-5, with D hard to call. The germline CDR1 and CDR2 sequences are LNHDA and SQIVND (reference sequence). This CDR3 is built from 13 residues. V gave up 3 bases and J gave up 5 bases, with 8 bases separating them. CDR3 DNA: TGTGCCAGTAGTATGGGGAGGGATCAGCCCCAGCATTTT. This encodes CASSMGRDQPQHF.

A note on this clone: One junction end does not reproduce the germline sequence, and a read error may be involved. The chain is built from TRBV7-9 and TRBJ1-2; no reliable D call. Per germline, CDR1 SEHNR and CDR2 FQNEAQ (reference sequence). This CDR3 spans 12 amino acids. In nucleotides, the CDR3 is TGTTCCAGCAGCCCCCTCTCTTATGGCTACACCTTC. Encoded protein: CSSSPLSYGYTF.

A remark on this clone: At one end the junction does not follow the germline gene, possibly because of a read error. V and J are TRBV19 and TRBJ2-3, with D possibly being TRBD2 (6 bases). The CDR3 runs to 14 residues. Germline V lookup: CDR1 LNHDA, CDR2 SQIVND (reference sequence). This chain's CDR3 is CASRIAGGRDTQYF. The CDR3 coding sequence is TGTGCCAGTAGGATAGCCGGAGGGAGGGATACGCAGTATTTT.

A few counts support this clone. The V and J genes are TRBV7-2 and TRBJ2-3, with D uncertain. Per germline, CDR1 SGHTA and CDR2 FQGNSA. Trimming took off 4 bases at V and 2 bases at J, with 4 bases between the two ends. This CDR3 contains 12 residues. Written as DNA, the CDR3 is TGTGCCAGCAGCTCCTACACAGATACGCAGTATTTT. Amino acids: CASSSYTDTQYF. The full variable domain, rest sourced from reference TRBV7-2 and TRBJ2-3, is GAGVSQSPSNKVTEKGKDVELRCDPISGHTALYWYRQSLGQGLEFLIYFQGNSAPDKSGLPSDRFSAERTGGSVSTLTIQRTQQEDSAVYLCASSSYTDTQYFGPGTRLTVL.

V gene TRBV30 combines with J gene TRBJ2-5; 8 bases are shared with TRBD2. CDR1 is GTSNPN, CDR2 SVGIG, per germline (reference sequence). CDR3 length: 17 amino acids. With 0 bases clipped from V and 5 bases from J, the junction kept 14 bases outside the gene matches. CDR3 in amino acids: CAWSVRAGAPKAETQYF. CDR3 nucleotides: TGTGCCTGGAGTGTGCGAGCGGGGGCGCCTAAAGCGGAGACCCAGTACTTC. Looking up the rest from reference TRBV30 and TRBJ2-5 gives the full variable domain: SQTIHQWPATLVQPVGSPLSLECTVEGTSNPNLYWYRQAAGRGLQLLFYSVGIGQISSEVPQNLSASRPQDRQFILSSKKLLLSDSGFYLCAWSVRAGAPKAETQYFGPGTRLLVL.

The chain uses TRBV2 and TRBJ1-4; D is unclear. Germline-derived CDR1 and CDR2 are SNHLY and FYNNEI. V dropped 6 bases and J dropped 8 bases, with 16 bases sitting between them. The CDR3 loop spans 14 amino acids. CDR3 bases: TGTGCCAGCAGGAAACTAACCCTGCGGGAAAAACTGTTTTTT. Encoded protein: CASRKLTLREKLFF.

The chain joins TRBV28 to TRBJ2-1; 7 nucleotides agree with TRBD1. Germline V gives CDR1 MDHEN, CDR2 SYDVKM. V gave up 6 bases and J gave up 8 bases; unmatched junction bases: 10. The CDR3 extends over 14 amino acids. CDR3 in amino acids: CASRYGDRGDEQFF. The CDR3 DNA sequence: TGTGCCAGCAGATACGGGGACAGAGGGGATGAGCAGTTCTTC.

The V gene is TRBV9, the J gene TRBJ2-1, with no clear D. Germline V gives CDR1 SGDLS, CDR2 YYNGEE. The CDR3 covers 16 residues. V lost 0 bases, J lost 1 base, and 11 bases lay in between. The CDR3, as DNA: TGTGCCAGCAGCGTAGCTATAGCTCGATCCTACAATGAGCAGTTCTTC. Protein: CASSVAIARSYNEQFF.

This clone was seen a handful of times. V usage is TRBV28 and J usage is TRBJ2-1; TRBD1 is a possible D gene (6 bases). From germline, CDR1 is MDHEN and CDR2 SYDVKM. CDR3 length equals 15 residues. V was cut by 7 bases and J by 8 bases, with 21 bases left in between. In nucleotides, the CDR3 is TGTGCCAGCACCGTGATGGTGGGGGCGGTGGATGAGCAGTTCTTC. Translated: CASTVMVGAVDEQFF. Full variable domain (missing parts from reference TRBV28 and TRBJ2-1): DVKVTQSSRYLVKRTGEKVFLECVQDMDHENMFWYRQDPGLGLRLIYFSYDVKMKEKGDIPEGYSVSREKKERFSLILESASTNQTSMYLCASTVMVGAVDEQFFGPGTRLTVL.

The chain is built from TRBV30 and TRBJ1-1, with 9 bases aligning to TRBD1. Germline V gives CDR1 GTSNPN, CDR2 SVGIG (reference sequence). With 5 bases clipped from V and 1 base from J, the junction kept 11 bases outside the gene matches. This CDR3 has 16 residues. CDR3 in DNA: TGTGCCTGGGGATTCGGGACAGGGTACGGGAACACTGAAGCTTTCTTT. It codes for CAWGFGTGYGNTEAFF.

This chain uses TRBV27 with TRBJ1-1; D remains unclear. The V end lost 0 bases, the J end lost 11 bases, and 13 bases lay between the germline ends. This CDR3 spans 13 amino acids. Per the germline V gene, CDR1 is MNHEY and CDR2 is SMNVEV (reference sequence). The DNA of the CDR3 is TGTGCCAGCAGTTTATCTCGGGAGCAGACGGCTTTCTTT. Its translation: CASSLSREQTAFF.

This clone was seen only a few times. The V gene is TRBV6-8, the J gene TRBJ1-1; unclear D gene. The length of the CDR3 is 12 residues. V was pared by 6 bases and J by 5 bases, with 10 bases between. CDR1 MNHGY and CDR2 SAAAGT come from the germline V gene. For the CDR3, the DNA is TGTGCCAGCAGCCCCCGTTTGACTGAAGCTTTCTTT. Translated, it gives CASSPRLTEAFF.

V gene TRBV2 combines with J gene TRBJ1-4; no clear D gene. The V end lost 2 bases, the J end lost 4 bases, and 8 bases lay between the germline ends. The CDR3 covers 14 residues. Germline CDR1 reads SNHLY; CDR2 reads FYNNEI. This CDR3 reads CASSEWRINEKLFF. In DNA, the CDR3 is TGTGCCAGCAGTGAATGGCGGATTAATGAAAAACTGTTTTTT. Full variable domain (outside the CDR3, taken from reference TRBV2 and TRBJ1-4): EPEVTQTPSHQVTQMGQEVILRCVPISNHLYFYWYRQILGQKVEFLVSFYNNEISEKSEIFDDQFSVERPDGSNFTLKIRSTKLEDSAMYFCASSEWRINEKLFFGSGTQLSVL.

V usage is TRBV7-9 and J usage is TRBJ1-4, with D unresolved. In germline, CDR1 is SEHNR, CDR2 FQNEAQ (reference sequence). The CDR3 runs to 15 residues. Trimming took 1 base from V and 0 from J, leaving 6 bases between them. DNA for the CDR3: TGTGCCAGCAGCTTAGACAGAGCAACTAATGAAAAACTGTTTTTT. It yields the protein CASSLDRATNEKLFF.

The chain carries TRBV30 and TRBJ2-6; D is unclear. This CDR3 comprises 13 residues. V was trimmed by 5 bases and J by 0 bases, leaving 5 bases between them. CDR1 is GTSNPN, CDR2 SVGIG, per germline (reference sequence). CDR3 in DNA: TGTGCCTGGTCCAACTCTGGGGCCAACGTCCTGACTTTC. It translates to CAWSNSGANVLTF.

The J gene is TRBJ2-1, the V gene TRBV19; TRBD2 matches at 7 bases. Germline V gene lookup returns CDR1 LNHDA and CDR2 SQIVND (reference sequence). V lost 3 bases and J lost 3; bases outside the gene matches: 2. The CDR3 has 14 residues. Here the CDR3 DNA reads TGTGCCAGTAGTATGAGCGGGGTCTACAATGAGCAGTTCTTC. Translated: CASSMSGVYNEQFF.

V usage is TRBV10-3 and J usage is TRBJ2-1, with 10 bases that match TRBD2. The germline CDR1 and CDR2 sequences are ENHRY and SYGVKD. CDR3 length: 19 amino acids. J lost 0 bases, V lost 5 bases, and 13 bases had no gene match. CDR3 sequence reads: CAISSTSGGGSSSYNEQFF. CDR3 sequence (DNA): TGTGCCATCAGTTCTACCAGCGGGGGGGGCTCTTCCTCCTACAATGAGCAGTTCTTC.

The CDR3 sequence: CASSAAVRGGMNTEAFF. The CDR3 region has the DNA TGTGCCAGCAGTGCTGCGGTCAGGGGCGGAATGAACACTGAAGCTTTCTTT. The chain joins TRBV6-1 to TRBJ1-1; D might be TRBD1 (6 bases). This CDR3 region has 17 residues. Germline V gene data show CDR1 as MNHNS and CDR2 as SASEGT. V lost 4 bases to trimming and J lost 0 bases, with 18 bases between them.

This rearrangement joins TRBV28 to TRBJ2-3, with D perhaps matching TRBD1 (5 bases). V lost 4 bases and J 0 bases, leaving 11 bases between the germline ends. The CDR3 has 15 amino acids. CDR1 is MDHEN and CDR2 is SYDVKM in the germline V gene. The chain's CDR3 is CASSWGGTSTDTQYF. For the CDR3, the DNA is TGTGCCAGCAGTTGGGGCGGAACTAGCACAGATACGCAGTATTTT.

The V call is TRBV5-4, the J call TRBJ2-7; 13 positions match TRBD2. The germline CDR1 and CDR2 sequences are SGHNT and YYREEE (reference sequence). This CDR3 contains 15 residues. V dropped 4 bases and J dropped 2; count of bases not matched to a gene: 3. The CDR3 is CASSIGTSGTYEQYF. The CDR3 DNA reads TGTGCCAGCAGCATCGGGACTAGCGGGACCTACGAGCAGTACTTC.

The V gene is TRBV7-8, the J gene TRBJ2-7, with D perhaps TRBD1 (5 bases). Germline V gene sequence: CDR1 SGHVS, CDR2 FQNEAQ. The CDR3 has 14 amino acids. Trimming cost V 1 base and J 4 bases, with 11 bases left between them. The CDR3 DNA reads TGTGCCAGCAGCTTAGAAGGCAGGGCTTACGAGCAGTACGTC. Its protein product is CASSLEGRAYEQYV.

The rearrangement uses TRBV7-3 and TRBJ1-5, with no clear D. Germline lookup yields CDR1 SGHTA and CDR2 FQGTGA. This CDR3 is 12 amino acids long. The V end was cut by 5 bases, the J end by 4 bases, with 6 bases between. This chain's CDR3 is CASSLANQPQHF. DNA of the CDR3: TGTGCCAGCAGCCTAGCAAATCAGCCCCAGCATTTT. The full variable domain, rest sourced from reference TRBV7-3 and TRBJ1-5, is GAGVSQTPSNKVTEKGKYVELRCDPISGHTALYWYRQSLGQGPEFLIYFQGTGAADDSGLPNDRFFAVRPEGSVSTLKIQRTERGDSAVYLCASSLANQPQHFGDGTRLSIL.